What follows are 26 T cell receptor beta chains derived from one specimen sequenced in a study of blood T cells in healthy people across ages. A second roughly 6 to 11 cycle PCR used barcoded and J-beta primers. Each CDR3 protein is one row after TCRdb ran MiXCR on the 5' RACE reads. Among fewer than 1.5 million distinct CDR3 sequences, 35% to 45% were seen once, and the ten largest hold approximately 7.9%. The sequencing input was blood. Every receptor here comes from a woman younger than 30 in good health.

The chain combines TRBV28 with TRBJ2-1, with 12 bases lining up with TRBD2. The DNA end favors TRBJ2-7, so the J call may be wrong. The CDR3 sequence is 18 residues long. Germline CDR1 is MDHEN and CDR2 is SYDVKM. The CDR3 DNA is TGTGCCAGCAGCTCCCCCGGGACTAGCGGGTCTTCCTACAATGAGCAGTACTTC. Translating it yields CASSSPGTSGSSYNEQYF.

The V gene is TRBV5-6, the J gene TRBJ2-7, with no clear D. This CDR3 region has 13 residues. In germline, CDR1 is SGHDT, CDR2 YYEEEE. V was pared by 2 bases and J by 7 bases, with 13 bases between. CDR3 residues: CASSFWGRDEQYF. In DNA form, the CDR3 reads TGTGCCAGCAGCTTCTGGGGAAGGGATGAGCAGTACTTC. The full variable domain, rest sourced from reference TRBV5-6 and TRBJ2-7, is DAGVTQSPTHLIKTRGQQVTLRCSPKSGHDTVSWYQQALGQGPQFIFQYYEEEERQRGNFPDRFSGHQFPNYSSELNVNALLLGDSALYLCASSFWGRDEQYFGPGTRLTVT.

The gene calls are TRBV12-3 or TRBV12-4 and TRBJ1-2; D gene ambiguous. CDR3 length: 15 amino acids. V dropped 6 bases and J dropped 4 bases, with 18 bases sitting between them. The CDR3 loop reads CASSNREGRGYGYTF. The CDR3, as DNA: TGTGCCAGCAGCAACCGGGAGGGTAGAGGCTATGGCTACACCTTC.

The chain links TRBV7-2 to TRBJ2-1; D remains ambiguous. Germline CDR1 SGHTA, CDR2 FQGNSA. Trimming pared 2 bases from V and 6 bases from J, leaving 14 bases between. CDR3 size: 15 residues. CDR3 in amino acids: CASSLTPQQSNEQFF. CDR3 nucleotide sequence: TGTGCCAGCAGCTTAACACCCCAACAAAGCAATGAGCAGTTCTTC.

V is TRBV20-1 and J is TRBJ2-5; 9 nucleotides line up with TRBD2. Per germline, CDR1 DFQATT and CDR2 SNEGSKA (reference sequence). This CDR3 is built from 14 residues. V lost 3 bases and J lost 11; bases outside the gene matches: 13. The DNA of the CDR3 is TGCAGTGCTAGCCGCGGGGGGGTTCAGGGTGAGCAGTACTTC. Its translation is CSASRGGVQGEQYF.

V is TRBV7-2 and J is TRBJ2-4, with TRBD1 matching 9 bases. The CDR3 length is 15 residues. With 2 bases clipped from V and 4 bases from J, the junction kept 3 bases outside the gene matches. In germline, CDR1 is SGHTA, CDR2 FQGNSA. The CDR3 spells CASSLRTGAKNIQYF. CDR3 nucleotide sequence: TGTGCCAGCAGCTTAAGGACAGGGGCGAAAAACATTCAGTACTTC.

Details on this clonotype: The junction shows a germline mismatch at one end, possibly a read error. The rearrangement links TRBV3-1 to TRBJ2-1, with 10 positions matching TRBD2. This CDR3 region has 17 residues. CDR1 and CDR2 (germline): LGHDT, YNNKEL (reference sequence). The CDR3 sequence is CSSSQVGTSASNNEQFF. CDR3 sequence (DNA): TGTTCCAGCAGCCAAGTCGGGACTAGCGCCTCAAACAATGAGCAGTTCTTC.

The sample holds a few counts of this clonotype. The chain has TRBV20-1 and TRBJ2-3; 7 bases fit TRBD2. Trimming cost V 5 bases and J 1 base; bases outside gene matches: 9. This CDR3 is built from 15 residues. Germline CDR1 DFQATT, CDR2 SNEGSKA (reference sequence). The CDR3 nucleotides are TGCAGTGCTTTTCAGGGCGGGAGCGGCACAGATACGCAGTATTTT. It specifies CSAFQGGSGTDTQYF.

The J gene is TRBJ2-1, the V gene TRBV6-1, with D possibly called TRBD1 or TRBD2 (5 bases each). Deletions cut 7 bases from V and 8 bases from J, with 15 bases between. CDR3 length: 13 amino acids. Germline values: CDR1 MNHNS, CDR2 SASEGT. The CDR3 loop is CASKGRNVYEQFF. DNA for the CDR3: TGTGCCAGCAAGGGACGAAATGTTTATGAGCAGTTCTTC.

The CDR3 sequence: CASSVLPSGEQYF. DNA of the CDR3: TGTGCCAGCAGTGTGCTCCCCTCGGGCGAGCAGTACTTC. V gene TRBV2 combines with J gene TRBJ2-7; D unresolved. There are 13 residues in the CDR3. Trimming cost V 4 bases and J 6 bases, with 13 bases left between them. The germline CDR1 and CDR2 sequences are SNHLY and FYNNEI.

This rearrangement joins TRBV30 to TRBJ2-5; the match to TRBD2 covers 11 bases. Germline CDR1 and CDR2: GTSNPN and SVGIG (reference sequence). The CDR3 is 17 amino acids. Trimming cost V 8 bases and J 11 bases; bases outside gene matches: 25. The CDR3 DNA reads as TGTGCCGCGGGGACTAGCGGAGATCTAACGTCCTACAATGAGCAGTACTTC. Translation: CAAGTSGDLTSYNEQYF.

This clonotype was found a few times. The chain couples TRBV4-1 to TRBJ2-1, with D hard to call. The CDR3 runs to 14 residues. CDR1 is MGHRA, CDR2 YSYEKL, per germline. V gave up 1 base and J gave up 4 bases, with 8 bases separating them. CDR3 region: CASSQGDGYNEQFF. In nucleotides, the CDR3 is TGCGCCAGCAGCCAAGGTGACGGATACAATGAGCAGTTCTTC.

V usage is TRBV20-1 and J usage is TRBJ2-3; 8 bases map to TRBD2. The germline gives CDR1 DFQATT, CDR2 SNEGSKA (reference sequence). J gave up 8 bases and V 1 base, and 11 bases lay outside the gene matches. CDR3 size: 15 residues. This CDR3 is CSARVTGGPGGTQYF. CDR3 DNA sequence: TGCAGTGCTAGAGTTACGGGAGGGCCTGGCGGTACGCAGTATTTT.

The CDR3 DNA sequence: TGTGCCAGCAGCTTAGAGACCGGGACTAACTATGGCTACACCTTC. As protein: CASSLETGTNYGYTF. The V and J genes are TRBV7-9 and TRBJ1-2, with unresolved D. CDR1 is SEHNR and CDR2 is FQNEAQ in the germline V gene (reference sequence). This CDR3 region has 15 residues. V was cut by 1 base and J by 0 bases, with 9 bases left in between.

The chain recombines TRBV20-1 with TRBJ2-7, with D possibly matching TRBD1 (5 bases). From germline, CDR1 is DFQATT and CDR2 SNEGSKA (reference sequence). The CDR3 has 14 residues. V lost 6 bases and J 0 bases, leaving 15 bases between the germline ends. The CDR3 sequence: CSAPRGRTSYEQYF. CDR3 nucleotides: TGCAGTGCCCCTAGGGGCAGGACCTCCTACGAGCAGTACTTC.

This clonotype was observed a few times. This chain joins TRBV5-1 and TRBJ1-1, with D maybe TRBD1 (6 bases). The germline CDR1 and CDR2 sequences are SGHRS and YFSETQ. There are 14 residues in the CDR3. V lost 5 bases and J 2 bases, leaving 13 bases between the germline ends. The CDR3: CASSWGGPNTEAFF. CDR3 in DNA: TGCGCCAGCAGTTGGGGGGGCCCCAACACTGAAGCTTTCTTT. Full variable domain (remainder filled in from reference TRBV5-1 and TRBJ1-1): KAGVTQTPRYLIKTRGQQVTLSCSPISGHRSVSWYQQTPGQGLQFLFEYFSETQRNKGNFPGRFSGRQFSNSRSEMNVSTLELGDSALYLCASSWGGPNTEAFFGQGTRLTVV.

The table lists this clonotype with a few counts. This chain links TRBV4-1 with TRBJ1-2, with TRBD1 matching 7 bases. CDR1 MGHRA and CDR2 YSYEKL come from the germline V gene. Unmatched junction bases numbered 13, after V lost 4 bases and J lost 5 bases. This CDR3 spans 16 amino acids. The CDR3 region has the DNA TGCGCCAGCAGCCCCCGGGACAGCCGGGAGGGGTATGGCTACACCTTC. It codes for CASSPRDSREGYGYTF.

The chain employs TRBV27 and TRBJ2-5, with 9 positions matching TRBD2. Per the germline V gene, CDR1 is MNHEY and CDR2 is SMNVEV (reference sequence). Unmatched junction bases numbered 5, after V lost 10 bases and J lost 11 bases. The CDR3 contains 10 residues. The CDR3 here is CAIGLAQQYF. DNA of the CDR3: TGTGCCATCGGACTAGCGCAACAGTACTTC.

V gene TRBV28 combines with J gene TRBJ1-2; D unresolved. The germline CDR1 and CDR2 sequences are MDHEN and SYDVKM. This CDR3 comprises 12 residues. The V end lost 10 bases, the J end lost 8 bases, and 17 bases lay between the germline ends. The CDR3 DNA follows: TGTGCCACCGGGCACGGTTTAGAGGGCTACACCTTC. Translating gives CATGHGLEGYTF.

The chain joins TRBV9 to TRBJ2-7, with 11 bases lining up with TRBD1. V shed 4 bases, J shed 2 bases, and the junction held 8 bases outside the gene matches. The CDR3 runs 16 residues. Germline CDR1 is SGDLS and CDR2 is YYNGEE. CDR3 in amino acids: CASSYSGTGGPYEQYF. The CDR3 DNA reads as TGTGCCAGCAGCTATTCCGGGACAGGGGGTCCCTACGAGCAGTACTTC.

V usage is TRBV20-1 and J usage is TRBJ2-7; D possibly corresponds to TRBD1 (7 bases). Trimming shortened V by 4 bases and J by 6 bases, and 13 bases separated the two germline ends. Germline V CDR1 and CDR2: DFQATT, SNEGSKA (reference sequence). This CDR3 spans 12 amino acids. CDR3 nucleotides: TGCAGTGCTAACAGGGGACTGGGCGAGCAGTACTTC. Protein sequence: CSANRGLGEQYF.

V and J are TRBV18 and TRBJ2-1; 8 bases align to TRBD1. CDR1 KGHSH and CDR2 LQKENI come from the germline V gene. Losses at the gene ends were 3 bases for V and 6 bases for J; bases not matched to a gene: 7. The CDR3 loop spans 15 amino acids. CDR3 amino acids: CASSPRTGSFNEQFF. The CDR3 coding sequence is TGTGCCAGCTCACCCCGGACAGGGAGCTTCAATGAGCAGTTCTTC. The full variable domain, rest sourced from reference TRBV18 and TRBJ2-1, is NAGVMQNPRHLVRRRGQEARLRCSPMKGHSHVYWYRQLPEEGLKFMVYLQKENIIDESGMPKERFSAEFPKEGPSILRIQQVVRGDSAAYFCASSPRTGSFNEQFFGPGTRLTVL.

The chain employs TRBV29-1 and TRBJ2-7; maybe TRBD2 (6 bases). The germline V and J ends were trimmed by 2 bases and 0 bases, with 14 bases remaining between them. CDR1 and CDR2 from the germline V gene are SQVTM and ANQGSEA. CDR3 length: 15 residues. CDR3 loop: CSVEPMSGYSYEQYF. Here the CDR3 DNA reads TGCAGCGTTGAACCTATGAGCGGGTACTCCTACGAGCAGTACTTC.

The CDR3 nucleotides are TGCAGTGCTAGAGTGAGAGGGGGCCAAGAGACCCAGTACTTC. Encoded protein: CSARVRGGQETQYF. The J gene is TRBJ2-5, the V gene TRBV20-1; a weak D match, TRBD1 (6 bases). Trimming left V 1 base short and J 1 base short, with 10 bases between. Germline assignment: CDR1 DFQATT and CDR2 SNEGSKA (reference sequence). This CDR3 spans 14 amino acids.

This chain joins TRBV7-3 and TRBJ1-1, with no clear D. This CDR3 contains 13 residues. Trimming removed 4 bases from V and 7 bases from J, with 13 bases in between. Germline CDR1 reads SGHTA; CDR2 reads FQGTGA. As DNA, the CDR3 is TGTGCCAGCAGCTCCGACATTGGCGGTGAAGCTTTCTTT. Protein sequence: CASSSDIGGEAFF.

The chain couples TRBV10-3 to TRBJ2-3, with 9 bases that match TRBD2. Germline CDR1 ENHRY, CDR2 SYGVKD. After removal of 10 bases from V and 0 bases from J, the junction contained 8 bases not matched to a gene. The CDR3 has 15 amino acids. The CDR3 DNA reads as TGTGCCACCGACAAGACTAGCGGAAGCACAGATACGCAGTATTTT. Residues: CATDKTSGSTDTQYF.